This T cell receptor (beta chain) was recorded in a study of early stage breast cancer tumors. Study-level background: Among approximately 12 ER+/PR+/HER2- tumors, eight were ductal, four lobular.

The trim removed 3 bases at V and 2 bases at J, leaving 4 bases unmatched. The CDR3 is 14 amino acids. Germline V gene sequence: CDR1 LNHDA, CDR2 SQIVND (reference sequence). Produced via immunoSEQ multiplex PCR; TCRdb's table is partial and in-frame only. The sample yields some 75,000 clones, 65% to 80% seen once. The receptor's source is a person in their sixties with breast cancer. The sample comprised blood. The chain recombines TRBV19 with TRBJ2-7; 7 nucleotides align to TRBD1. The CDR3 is CASSIRTGPYEQYF. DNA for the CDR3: TGTGCCAGTAGTATTAGGACAGGACCCTACGAGCAGTACTTC.